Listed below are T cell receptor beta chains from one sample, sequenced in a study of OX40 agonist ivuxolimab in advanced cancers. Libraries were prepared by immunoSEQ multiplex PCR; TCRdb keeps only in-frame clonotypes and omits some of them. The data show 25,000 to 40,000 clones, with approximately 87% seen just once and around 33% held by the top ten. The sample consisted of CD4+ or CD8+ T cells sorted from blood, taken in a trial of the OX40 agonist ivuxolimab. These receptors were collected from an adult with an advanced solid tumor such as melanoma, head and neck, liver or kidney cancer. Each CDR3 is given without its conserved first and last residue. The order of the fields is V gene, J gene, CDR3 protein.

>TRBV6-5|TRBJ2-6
ASRPWEGANVLT
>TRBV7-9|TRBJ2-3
ASSLVAGSTDTQY
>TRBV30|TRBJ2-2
AWSVGTTNTGELF
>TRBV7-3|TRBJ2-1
ASSLRSGLAGVLF
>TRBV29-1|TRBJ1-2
SVERDRVSYGYT
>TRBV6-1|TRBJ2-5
ASSRLAGDQETQY
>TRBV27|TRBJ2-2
ASSLVNTGELF
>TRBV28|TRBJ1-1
ASSYTPTVNTEAF
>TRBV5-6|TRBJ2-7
ASSQQPRRNYEQY
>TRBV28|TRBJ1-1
ASTGLRNTEAF
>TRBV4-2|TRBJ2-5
ASSQSGGETQY
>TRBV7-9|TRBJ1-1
ASSMYRGGTEAF
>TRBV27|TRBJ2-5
ASSRTSSYQETQY
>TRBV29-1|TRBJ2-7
SVDGSGESYEQY
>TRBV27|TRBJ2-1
ASSLAREWYNEQF
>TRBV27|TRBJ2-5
ASSSPSGGVVETQY
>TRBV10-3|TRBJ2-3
AIRSGTSGSGGADTQY
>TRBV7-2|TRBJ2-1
ASSLAPGLAAYNEQF
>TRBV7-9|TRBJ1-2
ASSLDYGYT
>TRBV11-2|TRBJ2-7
ASSPGLAGFYEQY
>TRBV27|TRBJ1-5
ASSSLPPERNQPQH
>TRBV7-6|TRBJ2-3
ASSFTGTSGGTDTQY
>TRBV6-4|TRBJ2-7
ASSDRGGAPPYEQY
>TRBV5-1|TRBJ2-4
ASSSKAGGQNIQY
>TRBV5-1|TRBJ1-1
ASSSGLYGTGITEAF
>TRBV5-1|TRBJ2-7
ASSLELGDREYEQY
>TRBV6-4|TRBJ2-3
ASNPEGGHLATDTQY
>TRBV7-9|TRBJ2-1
ASSLTLGANEQF
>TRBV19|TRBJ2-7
ASSTRTGGRHLYEQY
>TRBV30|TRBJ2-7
AWSGSIDEQY
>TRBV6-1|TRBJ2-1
ASSQGAGEQF
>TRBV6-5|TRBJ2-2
ASSSRISNTGELF
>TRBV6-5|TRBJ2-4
ASSPQTAKNIQY
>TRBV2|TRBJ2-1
ASSGPGLAGGPSDEQF
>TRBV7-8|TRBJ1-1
ASSSGWGPEAF
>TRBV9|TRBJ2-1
ASSGGNYNEQF
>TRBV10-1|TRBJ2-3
ASSDGTDTQY
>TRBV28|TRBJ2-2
ASSLDTGELF
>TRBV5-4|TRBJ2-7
ASSGDRRGGRLDEQY
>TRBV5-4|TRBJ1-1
ASSSMGGNTEAF
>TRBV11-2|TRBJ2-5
ASSLDLEGRVETQY
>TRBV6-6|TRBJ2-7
ASSYSGDRL
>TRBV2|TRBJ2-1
ASSPDRAESSYNEQF
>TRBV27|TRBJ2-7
ASSLSPRLREQY
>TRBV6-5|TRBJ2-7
ASSLDYPYGSYEQY
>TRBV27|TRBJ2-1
ATDRAGVPYNEQF
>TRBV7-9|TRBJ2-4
ASSFFGVAKNIQY
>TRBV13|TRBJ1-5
ASSFGGEGNQPQH
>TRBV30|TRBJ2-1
AWSTFDDEQF
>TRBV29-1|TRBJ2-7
SVVPKGGGTYEQY
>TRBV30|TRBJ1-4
AWSRWDLAYEKLF
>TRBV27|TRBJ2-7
ASSLSSLAREQY
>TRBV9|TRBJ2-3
ASGAGAFTDTQY
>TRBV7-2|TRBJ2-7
ASSFIGTGVYEQY
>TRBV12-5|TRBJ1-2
ASGYLQGAGGYT
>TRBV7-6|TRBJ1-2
ASSLTWTGQGYT
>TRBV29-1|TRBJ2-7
SVAGTETYEQY
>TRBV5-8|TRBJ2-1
ASITLADYNEQF
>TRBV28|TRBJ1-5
ASIKTGEIGNQPQH
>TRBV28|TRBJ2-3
ASSFQGRQTHTQY